The clone carrying this T cell receptor (beta chain) has a single count. This sample is part of a study of blood T cell repertoires in COVID-19. Clones were read by immunoSEQ multiplex PCR, and TCRdb kept only the in-frame ones, dropping some. The sample includes some 110,000 clones, around 80% seen only once; the top ten take more than 15%. J gave up 2 bases and V 0 bases, and 3 bases lay outside the gene matches. The CDR3 contains 15 residues. Germline V gene sequence: CDR1 SGDLS, CDR2 YYNGEE. This sequence originates from a man between 60 and 75 years old with active or convalescent COVID-19. The chain joins TRBV9 to TRBJ2-7; TRBD2 matches at 9 bases. Sequenced material: peripheral blood. The DNA of the CDR3 is TGTGCCAGCAGCGTAGCTAGCGGGATCGCCTACGAGCAGTACTTC. Translation gives CASSVASGIAYEQYF.